A selection of T cell receptor beta chains follows, all from one sample in a study of T-cell memory formation after mild COVID-19. TCRdb fed the 5' RACE reads into MiXCR, producing one record per CDR3 protein. Here the sample spans some 340,000 distinct CDR3 sequences, under 15% being singletons. The sequencing sample was made of PBMCs or a T cell subset sorted from them (not recorded which). These receptors were collected from a man in his late teens or twenties who had mild COVID-19 (a few samples of this study predate the infection). Cell type and time point are not known. The CDR3 runs from the conserved cysteine through the conserved F or W. A D gene is named only where the DNA matches it firmly. Some rows mark clone size as missing; the rest say once, few, many or name a class of expanded clone.

J gene: TRBJ1-2; V gene: TRBV12-3/TRBV12-4; clone size: -; D gene: TRBD1; CDR3 protein: CASSLGLGGGHGYTF; CDR3 DNA: TGTGCCAGCAGTTTAGGTCTGGGAGGGGGCCATGGCTACACCTTC
J gene: TRBJ1-1; V gene: TRBV20-1; clone size: -; D gene: -; CDR3 protein: CSARDPTVNTEAFF; CDR3 DNA: TGCAGTGCTAGAGATCCCACGGTGAACACTGAAGCTTTCTTT
J gene: TRBJ2-7; V gene: TRBV4-1; clone size: many; D gene: TRBD1; CDR3 protein: CASSPGQAVGEQYF; CDR3 DNA: TGCGCCAGCAGCCCCGGACAGGCTGTCGGCGAGCAGTACTTC
J gene: TRBJ1-5; V gene: TRBV28; clone size: few; D gene: -; CDR3 protein: CASSARPKPQHF; CDR3 DNA: TGTGCCAGCAGCGCGCGGCCGAAGCCCCAGCATTTT
J gene: TRBJ1-5; V gene: TRBV20-1; clone size: -; D gene: -; CDR3 protein: CSANPLSDNQPQHF; CDR3 DNA: TGCAGTGCTAACCCCTTGTCTGACAATCAGCCCCAGCATTTT
J gene: TRBJ2-1; V gene: TRBV6-4; clone size: few; D gene: TRBD2; CDR3 protein: CASSELAGIYEQFF; CDR3 DNA: TGTGCCAGCAGTGAGCTAGCGGGGATCTATGAGCAGTTCTTC
J gene: TRBJ2-4; V gene: TRBV4-1; clone size: -; D gene: -; CDR3 protein: CASSHPEVRGNIQYF; CDR3 DNA: TGCGCCAGCAGCCATCCTGAGGTCCGGGGTAACATTCAGTACTTC
J gene: TRBJ2-4; V gene: TRBV5-5; clone size: once; D gene: -; CDR3 protein: CASSFSWELAKNIQYF; CDR3 DNA: TGTGCCAGCAGCTTTAGTTGGGAGCTAGCCAAAAACATTCAGTACTTC
J gene: TRBJ1-1; V gene: TRBV20-1; clone size: -; D gene: -; CDR3 protein: CSARGQGVEAFF; CDR3 DNA: TGCAGTGCTAGAGGGCAAGGGGTTGAAGCTTTCTTT
J gene: TRBJ2-7; V gene: TRBV29-1; clone size: few; D gene: TRBD1; CDR3 protein: CSVRLPGQSYEQYF; CDR3 DNA: TGCAGCGTTCGACTCCCGGGACAGTCCTACGAGCAGTACTTC
J gene: TRBJ2-3; V gene: TRBV20-1; clone size: few; D gene: -; CDR3 protein: CSAFPAGITDTQYF; CDR3 DNA: TGCAGTGCCTTTCCTGCGGGAATAACAGATACGCAGTATTTT
J gene: TRBJ2-7; V gene: TRBV10-3; clone size: -; D gene: -; CDR3 protein: CAISDPAASYEQYF; CDR3 DNA: TGTGCCATCAGTGACCCGGCAGCATCCTACGAGCAGTACTTC
J gene: TRBJ1-5; V gene: TRBV28; clone size: few; D gene: TRBD1; CDR3 protein: CASSLGPKTGIGQPQHF; CDR3 DNA: TGTGCCAGCAGTCTCGGACCTAAGACAGGGATCGGACAGCCCCAGCATTTT
J gene: TRBJ2-3; V gene: TRBV5-1; clone size: -; D gene: TRBD2; CDR3 protein: CASSFCPPLSGAPDTQYF; CDR3 DNA: TGCGCCAGCAGCTTTTGCCCTCCACTTAGCGGGGCTCCAGATACGCAGTATTTT
J gene: TRBJ2-3; V gene: TRBV5-1; clone size: -; D gene: -; CDR3 protein: CASSFVGFTDTQYF; CDR3 DNA: TGCGCCAGCAGCTTTGTCGGCTTCACAGATACGCAGTATTTT
J gene: TRBJ2-1; V gene: TRBV7-2; clone size: many; D gene: TRBD1; CDR3 protein: CASRYTGTGGPTRVLIDYNEQFF; CDR3 DNA: TGTGCCAGCAGGTACACCGGGACAGGGGGCCCGACACGGGTTTTGATAGACTACAATGAGCAGTTCTTC
J gene: TRBJ1-2; V gene: TRBV29-1; clone size: few; D gene: -; CDR3 protein: CSVPGTPQTVGYTF; CDR3 DNA: TGCAGCGTTCCTGGGACACCCCAGACAGTAGGCTACACCTTC
J gene: TRBJ2-3; V gene: TRBV20-1; clone size: few; D gene: TRBD2; CDR3 protein: CSAPGLAGPVVDTQYF; CDR3 DNA: TGCAGTGCTCCGGGACTAGCGGGGCCGGTTGTAGATACGCAGTATTTT
J gene: TRBJ1-5; V gene: TRBV4-1; clone size: -; D gene: TRBD1; CDR3 protein: CASSQGTGVGQPQHF; CDR3 DNA: TGCGCCAGCAGCCAGGGGACAGGGGTGGGTCAGCCCCAGCATTTT
J gene: TRBJ1-1; V gene: TRBV27; clone size: few; D gene: -; CDR3 protein: CASSPKTENTEAFF; CDR3 DNA: TGTGCCAGCAGTCCCAAGACAGAGAACACTGAAGCTTTCTTT